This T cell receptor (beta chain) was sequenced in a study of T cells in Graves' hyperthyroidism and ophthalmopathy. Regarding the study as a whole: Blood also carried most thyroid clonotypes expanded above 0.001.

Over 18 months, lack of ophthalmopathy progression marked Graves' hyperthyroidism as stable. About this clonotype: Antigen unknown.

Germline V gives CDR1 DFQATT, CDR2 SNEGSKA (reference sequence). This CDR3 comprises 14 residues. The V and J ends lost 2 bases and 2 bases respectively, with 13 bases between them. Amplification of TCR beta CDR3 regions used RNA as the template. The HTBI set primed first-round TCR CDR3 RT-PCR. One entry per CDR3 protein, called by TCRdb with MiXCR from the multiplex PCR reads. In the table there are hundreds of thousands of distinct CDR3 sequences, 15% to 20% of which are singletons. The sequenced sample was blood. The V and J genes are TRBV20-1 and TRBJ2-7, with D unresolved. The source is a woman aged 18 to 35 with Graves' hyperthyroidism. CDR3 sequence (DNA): TGCAGTGCTAGATTCTCTGACGGCACCTACGAGCAGTACTTC. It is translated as CSARFSDGTYEQYF.